Below, 21 T cell receptor beta chains from the same sample are listed, as sequenced in a study of T cells in Graves' hyperthyroidism and ophthalmopathy. RNA transcripts gave rise to amplified TCR beta CDR3 regions. Researchers ran a first-round RT-PCR on the TCR CDR3 using the HTBI primer set. TCRdb re-analysed the multiplex PCR reads in MiXCR, keeping a single row per CDR3 protein. Found here are some 440,000 distinct CDR3 sequences, more than 15% of them singletons; the top ten hold 13% to 15%. The material sequenced was blood. These receptors originate from a woman under 30 with Graves' hyperthyroidism.

This clonotype was counted ten times or more. J is TRBJ1-5 and V is TRBV12-3 or TRBV12-4, with D maybe TRBD1 (6 bases). V was pared by 1 base and J by 3 bases, with 7 bases between. CDR3 length: 14 residues. The CDR3 DNA follows: TGTGCCAGCAGTTTAGGGGGGCCCAATCAGCCCCAGCATTTT. Its translation is CASSLGGPNQPQHF.

This clonotype occurred many times. The rearrangement uses TRBV20-1 and TRBJ2-7; TRBD1 matches 8 bases. The junction had 10 bases not matched to a gene; V was cut back by 0 bases and J by 3 bases. CDR1 DFQATT and CDR2 SNEGSKA come from the germline V gene (reference sequence). This CDR3 has 16 residues. The CDR3 region is CSARDQQGQDFYEQYF. CDR3 sequence (DNA): TGCAGTGCTAGAGATCAACAGGGACAGGACTTCTACGAGCAGTACTTC.

This clonotype came up a few times. The chain links TRBV28 to TRBJ2-1; TRBD2 aligns across 10 bases. CDR3 length: 14 residues. Germline V lookup: CDR1 MDHEN, CDR2 SYDVKM. Germline trimming cut 7 bases from V and 7 bases from J; bases unmatched to any gene: 7. The CDR3 DNA is TGTGCCAGCATCCTAGCGGGAGAGTTGAATGAGCAGTTCTTC. It is translated as CASILAGELNEQFF.

A note on this clonotype: The conserved phenylalanine or tryptophan is not found at the CDR3 terminus, so this likely reflects a read error. The chain has TRBV5-1 and TRBJ1-2; TRBD1 is a possible D gene (6 bases). The germline CDR1 and CDR2 sequences are SGHRS and YFSETQ. This CDR3 comprises 12 residues. The ends were cut back, 2 bases at V and 4 bases at J, with 6 bases in the middle. The CDR3 spells CASSLQGYGYTS. DNA for the CDR3: TGCGCCAGCAGCTTACAGGGCTATGGCTACACCTCC.

This clonotype appeared many times. The gene calls are TRBV20-1 and TRBJ2-2; D is tentatively TRBD1 or TRBD2 (5 bases each). The V gene lost 0 bases and the J gene lost 9 bases, with 11 bases spanning the gap. Per the germline V gene, CDR1 is DFQATT and CDR2 is SNEGSKA (reference sequence). The CDR3 sequence is 13 residues long. The CDR3 DNA sequence: TGCAGTGCTAGAGACGAAGGGACCCGGGAGCTGTTTTTT. As protein: CSARDEGTRELFF.

This clonotype was found many times. The chain couples TRBV11-2 to TRBJ2-5; TRBD1 agrees at 7 bases. CDR1 is SGHAT, CDR2 FQNNGV, per germline. V was clipped by 3 bases and J by 5 bases; unmatched bases: 15. The CDR3 has 17 residues. CDR3 amino acids: CASSFNRDSVTFETQYF. CDR3 DNA sequence: TGTGCCAGCAGCTTCAACCGGGACAGTGTGACCTTTGAGACCCAGTACTTC.

This clonotype was recorded many times. The rearrangement joins TRBV12-3 or TRBV12-4 to TRBJ2-7; TRBD1 is a possible D gene (5 bases). The length of the CDR3 is 15 residues. Trimming took off 6 bases at V and 0 bases at J, with 15 bases between the two ends. The chain's CDR3 is CASSPGHLSSYEQYF. DNA for the CDR3: TGTGCCAGCAGCCCCGGACATCTCAGCTCCTACGAGCAGTACTTC.

The sample holds many counts of this clonotype. The chain is built from TRBV11-2 and TRBJ1-2; a weak D match, TRBD1 (6 bases). Germline V gene lookup returns CDR1 SGHAT and CDR2 FQNNGV. Trimming took off 5 bases at V and 2 bases at J, with 15 bases between the two ends. The CDR3 consists of 15 residues. CDR3 loop: CASSNSWGPNYGYTF. The CDR3 region has the DNA TGTGCCAGCAGCAATAGCTGGGGGCCAAACTATGGCTACACCTTC.

V gene TRBV7-9 combines with J gene TRBJ2-7, with TRBD1 matching 9 bases. The V and J ends lost 4 bases and 0 bases, in that order; junction bases with no gene match: 4. Per the germline V gene, CDR1 is SEHNR and CDR2 is FQNEAQ (reference sequence). CDR3 length: 15 residues. CDR3: CASSSDRGASYEQYF. In DNA form, the CDR3 reads TGTGCCAGCAGCTCAGACAGGGGGGCCTCCTACGAGCAGTACTTC.

This clonotype came up many times. This chain connects TRBV3-1 to TRBJ2-1; 9 positions agree with TRBD1. J lost 1 base, V lost 3 bases, and 7 bases had no gene match. This CDR3 is built from 17 residues. Looked up from germline, CDR1 is LGHDT and CDR2 is YNNKEL (reference sequence). CDR3 sequence: CASSQTSGQGSYNEQFF. CDR3 DNA sequence: TGTGCCAGCAGCCAGACGTCCGGACAGGGGTCCTACAATGAGCAGTTCTTC.

V is TRBV10-3 and J is TRBJ1-4; D remains unclear. Germline CDR1 reads ENHRY; CDR2 reads SYGVKD. The V end lost 1 base, the J end lost 8 bases, and 8 bases lay between the germline ends. The CDR3 covers 13 residues. This chain's CDR3 is CAISELGAEKLFF. Written as DNA, the CDR3 is TGTGCCATCAGTGAGTTAGGAGCAGAAAAACTGTTTTTT.

This clonotype was picked up a small number of times. The V gene is TRBV7-3, the J gene TRBJ1-2; D might be TRBD1 (6 bases). From germline, CDR1 is SGHTA and CDR2 FQGTGA. Trimming removed 5 bases at V and 8 bases at J, with 15 bases between. The length of the CDR3 is 13 residues. This chain's CDR3 is CASSLSSGEGYTF. The CDR3 coding sequence is TGTGCCAGCAGCCTATCGTCAGGGGAGGGCTACACCTTC.

This clonotype occurred a few times. CDR3 protein: CASRASRTGTQYF. As DNA, the CDR3 is TGTGCCAGCAGGGCGAGCCGCACCGGTACGCAGTATTTT. The V gene is TRBV6-1, the J gene TRBJ2-3; D uncertain. Germline V gives CDR1 MNHNS, CDR2 SASEGT. CDR3 length equals 13 residues. Between the trimmed V and J ends, which lost 6 bases and 8 bases, there was a span of 15 bases.

This rearrangement joins TRBV5-6 to TRBJ2-1; TRBD2 agrees at 11 bases. Germline values: CDR1 SGHDT, CDR2 YYEEEE. The CDR3 totals 19 residues. Unmatched junction bases numbered 16, after V lost 4 bases and J lost 4 bases. CDR3 region: CASSHGLAGLTSLYNEQFF. The CDR3 bases are TGTGCCAGCAGCCATGGACTAGCGGGCCTGACTTCACTGTACAATGAGCAGTTCTTC.

This clonotype came up many times. This chain connects TRBV12-3 or TRBV12-4 to TRBJ2-3; TRBD2 matches at 9 bases. V lost 6 bases to trimming and J lost 9 bases; unmatched junction nucleotides: 19. The CDR3 is 17 amino acids. In nucleotides, the CDR3 is TGTGCCAGCAGCCGGGCGGGGGGGCCCACTGGCTCAGGGACGCAGTATTTT. It codes for CASSRAGGPTGSGTQYF.

This clonotype was seen a few times. This may stem from a read error, because a much larger clone lies one nucleotide away. V gene TRBV7-2 combines with J gene TRBJ1-6; possible D gene TRBD1, 5 bases. From germline, CDR1 is SGHTA and CDR2 FQGNSA. The CDR3 runs to 15 residues. The CDR3 spells CVSSPSDSPNSPLHF. The DNA of the CDR3 is TGTGTCAGCAGCCCAAGCGACAGCCCTAATTCACCCCTCCACTTT.

This clonotype was recorded once. V and J are TRBV7-9 and TRBJ2-2; D may correspond to TRBD1 or TRBD2 (5 bases each). V shed 7 bases and J shed 10 bases, with 28 bases lying between them. CDR3 size: 17 residues. Germline loops: CDR1 SEHNR, CDR2 FQNEAQ (reference sequence). In nucleotides, the CDR3 is TGTGCCAGCAACCAAGGTCTGCTGGGGACCGACCCTGTGGAGCTGTTTTTT. It codes for CASNQGLLGTDPVELFF.

This chain links TRBV10-3 with TRBJ2-2; 8 bases match TRBD2. The germline gives CDR1 ENHRY, CDR2 SYGVKD. V shed 3 bases, J shed 6 bases, and the junction held 3 bases outside the gene matches. This CDR3 is built from 14 residues. The CDR3, as DNA: TGTGCCATCAGTGAACGGGAGGGCCCCGGGGAGCTGTTTTTT. Residues: CAISEREGPGELFF.

This chain links TRBV29-1 with TRBJ1-1; the match to TRBD1 covers 9 bases. The CDR3 sequence is 12 residues long. The V gene's germline CDR1 is SQVTM and CDR2 ANQGSEA. Unmatched junction bases numbered 3, after V lost 6 bases and J lost 4 bases. CDR3 nucleotide sequence: TGCAGCGTCCAGACAGGGGGCACTGAAGCTTTCTTT. Amino acid sequence: CSVQTGGTEAFF.

This clonotype was seen more than once but under ten times. The J gene is TRBJ1-1, the V gene TRBV19, with D hard to call. Germline CDR1 is LNHDA and CDR2 is SQIVND (reference sequence). The CDR3 totals 13 residues. V was shortened by 3 bases and J by 4 bases, with 9 bases between the two germline ends. The CDR3 spells CASSIGEGTEAFF. DNA of the CDR3: TGTGCCAGTAGTATCGGGGAGGGCACTGAAGCTTTCTTT.

This clonotype was seen at least ten times. J is TRBJ1-4 and V is TRBV28; 11 bases align to TRBD1. J was trimmed by 3 bases and V by 5 bases; bases with no gene match: 8. CDR1 is MDHEN, CDR2 SYDVKM, per germline. The CDR3 is made up of 17 amino acids. This chain's CDR3 is CASSGGGQGASNEKLFF. In DNA, the CDR3 is TGTGCCAGCAGTGGGGGCGGACAGGGGGCCTCTAATGAAAAACTGTTTTTT.